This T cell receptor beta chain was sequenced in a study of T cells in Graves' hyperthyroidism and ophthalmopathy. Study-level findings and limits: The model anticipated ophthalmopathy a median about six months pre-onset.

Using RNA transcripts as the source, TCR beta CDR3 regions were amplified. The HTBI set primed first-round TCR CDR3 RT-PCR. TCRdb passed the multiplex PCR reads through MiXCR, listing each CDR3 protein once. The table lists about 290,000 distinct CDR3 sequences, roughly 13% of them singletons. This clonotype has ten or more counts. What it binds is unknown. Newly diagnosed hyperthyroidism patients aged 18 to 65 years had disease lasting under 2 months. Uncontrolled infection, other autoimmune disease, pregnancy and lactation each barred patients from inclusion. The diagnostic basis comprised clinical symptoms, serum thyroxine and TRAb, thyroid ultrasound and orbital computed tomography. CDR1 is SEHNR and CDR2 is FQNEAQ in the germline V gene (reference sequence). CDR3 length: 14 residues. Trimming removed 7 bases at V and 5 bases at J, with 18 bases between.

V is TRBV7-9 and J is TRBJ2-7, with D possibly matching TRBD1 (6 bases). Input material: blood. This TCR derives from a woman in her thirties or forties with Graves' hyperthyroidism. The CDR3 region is CASNSLDRLNEQYF. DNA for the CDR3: TGTGCCAGCAACTCGTTGGACAGATTAAACGAGCAGTACTTC.